The subject of this entry is one TCR beta chain. What it binds is unknown. This CDR3 spans 15 amino acids. Germline values: CDR1 LNHDA, CDR2 SQIVND (reference sequence). With 2 bases removed from V and 1 base from J, the gap between germline ends came to 10 bases. Libraries were prepared by immunoSEQ multiplex PCR; TCRdb keeps only in-frame clonotypes and omits some of them. There are some 180,000 clones in the sample; roughly 92% occur only once, and 8.5% to 12% lies in the top ten. This sample is part of a study of T cell responses to AZD1222 COVID-19 vaccine. Findings of the study overall: Scientists sampled the repertoires only once the peak T cell response had passed.

The sample was peripheral blood, taken on day 0 of AZD1222 vaccination. The rearrangement uses TRBV19 and TRBJ2-3; either TRBD1 or TRBD2 may fit D (5 bases each). The clonotype originates from an adult in good health. CDR3 nucleotides: TGTGCCAGTAGTATATGGGGGTCCGGCACAGATACGCAGTATTTT. Amino acid sequence: CASSIWGSGTDTQYF. Together with reference TRBV19 and TRBJ2-3, the CDR3 gives the full variable domain: DGGITQSPKYLFRKEGQNVTLSCEQNLNHDAMYWYRQDPGQGLRLIYYSQIVNDFQKGDIAEGYSVSREKKESFPLTVTSAQKNPTAFYLCASSIWGSGTDTQYFGPGTRLTVL.